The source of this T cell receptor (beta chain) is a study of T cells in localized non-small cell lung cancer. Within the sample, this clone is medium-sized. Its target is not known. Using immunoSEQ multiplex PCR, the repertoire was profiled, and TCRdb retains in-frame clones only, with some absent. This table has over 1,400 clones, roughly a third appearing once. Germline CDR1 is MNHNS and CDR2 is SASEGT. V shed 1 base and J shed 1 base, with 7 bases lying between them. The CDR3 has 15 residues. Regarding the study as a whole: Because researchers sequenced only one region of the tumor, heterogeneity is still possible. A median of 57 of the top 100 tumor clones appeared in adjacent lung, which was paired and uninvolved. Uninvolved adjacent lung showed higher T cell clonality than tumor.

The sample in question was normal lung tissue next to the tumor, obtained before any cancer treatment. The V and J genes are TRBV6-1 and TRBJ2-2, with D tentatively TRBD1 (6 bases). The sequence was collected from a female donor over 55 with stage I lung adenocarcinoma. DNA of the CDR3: TGTGCCAGCAGTGAAGAGACAGGGAACACCGGGGAGCTGTTTTTT. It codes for CASSEETGNTGELFF.